This entry is about one TCR beta chain. This sample was taken from a study of T cell clonotyping in hematopoietic cell transplantation. Described time point: recipient sample about 28 days before transplant, after cytoreduction. Produced via immunoSEQ multiplex PCR; TCRdb's table is partial and in-frame only. Altogether some 7,000 clones are present, roughly 88% being singletons, with the ten largest covering less than 4.5%. The receptor comes from a man aged 25 to 40 with acute myeloid leukemia. Some clones in this sample may be carry-over from other donors' samples. The sequences come from peripheral blood mononuclear cells, collected before stem cell transplant.

CDR3 in amino acids: CASSLLGVREQYF. The CDR3 DNA reads TGTGCCAGCAGCTTACTCGGAGTACGGGAGCAGTACTTC. V is TRBV7-8 and J is TRBJ2-7, with D unresolved. The V and J ends lost 2 bases and 7 bases respectively, with 12 bases between them. The CDR3 has 13 residues. Looked up from germline, CDR1 is SGHVS and CDR2 is FQNEAQ.